This paragraph covers one T cell receptor (beta chain) sequence. Its antigen remains unidentified. Per-base qualities were not stored, and no clone one base away is much larger. This sample is part of a study of cytomegalovirus exposure and HLA in healthy donors (dated by TCRdb to the late 2010s). About the investigation overall: An earlier analysis of 587 of the donors reported approximately 260 Gb of sequence data and 95 million to 140 million unique TCR beta sequences obtained from 150 million to 200 million T cells. The T cell repertoires of around 730 subjects were profiled by immunosequencing and related to cytomegalovirus serostatus. Class I and class II HLA loci were covered by the typing at four-digit resolution. The genetic ancestry cluster associated with self-reported Caucasian donors included around four fifths of the approximately 400 genotyped donors. Besides the first cohort of more than 650 subjects, a separate validation cohort made up of over 100 different subjects was used. The study combined high-throughput TCR immunosequencing, statistical association of individual TCRs with disease status, and machine learning to predict cytomegalovirus infection status. Among about 370 genotyped donors of the cohort, an average of approximately 200,000 unique TCR beta nucleotide sequences was sequenced per donor, of which 15% to 20% were non-productive. Every repertoire in the discovery cohort had been generated on one and the same sequencing platform. The number of typed donors differed by locus: about 629-630 for A, B, C, DRB1 and DQB1; 522 for DQA1; approximately 600 for DPA1; and approximately 450 for DPB1. About 300 gigabases of sequencing data and around 80 million unique TCR sequences made up an early release that covered 640 HLA-typed donors. To study patterns of TCR occurrence, a later analysis re-analyzed previously published TCR beta repertoires from just over 650 donors and added high-resolution HLA genotyping. The later analysis used no new phenotypic data to find candidate immune exposures, relying instead on TCR beta sequences and their occurrence across donors. Alongside the repertoire data, information on donor age, sex, ethnicity and CMV serostatus was compiled. Roughly 5 DR-DQ haplotypes were handled as single units for association and clustering, since linkage in the cohort was strong. The aim of the study was to test whether cataloging public T cell receptors could identify signatures of past pathogen exposure. An earlier analysis of 587 of the donors applied high-throughput TCR beta sequencing to assess whether each TCR beta V gene segment acted as functional or pseudogenic. Genome-wide SNP genotypes for about 65% of the 666 donors were used in a later genetic analysis, which treated that subset as a discovery cohort.

General conclusions and limits of the study: In the study, around 150 TCR beta chains were listed as associated with cytomegalovirus. The classifier was reported to diagnose cytomegalovirus status with high specificity and sensitivity in both the original and validation cohorts. A cluster of highly shared sequence variants was judged likely to represent a technical artifact of the sequencing pipeline. When HLA alleles, especially DR and DQ, strongly co-occurred, TCR associations were difficult to assign to individual alleles. The only immune exposure information available for the cohort was CMV serostatus. A further reported finding was that TCR beta sequences accurately predicted the HLA-A and HLA-B alleles for most subjects in the first cohort. A later analysis found that TCR association rates varied across HLA loci, with DRB1 alleles showing the most associated TCRs and HLA-C alleles the fewest. Most CMV-associated TCR beta chains appeared to be HLA-restricted in a later analysis, and the HLA associations seemed to be driven largely by CMV exposure. In a later analysis, several top co-occurrence clusters were reported to appear linked to parvovirus B19, influenza, CMV and Epstein-Barr virus. In vitro tests confirmed that a few of the cytomegalovirus-associated TCR beta chains recognize cytomegalovirus antigens. At a false discovery rate of 0.05, a later analysis linked some 17,000 TCR beta sequences to specific HLA alleles. In this cohort, only TCR beta chains were sequenced, and detectable features were limited by the absence of alpha or paired-chain data. The authors suggested that the approach could potentially be extended to other disease states and immunological phenotypes. In a later analysis, HLA-associated TCR beta chains showed more clonal expansion and lower generation probabilities than non-associated chains that were equally common. Because HLA typing was unavailable for some donors at each locus, only the typed subset was used in association tests. Because counts were too low, roughly 17 rarely observed V segments, including chromosome 9 orphons, were left out of the earlier analysis of a few hundred of the donors. Across donors, most TCR sequences were observed very rarely, whereas some public TCRs were present in many individuals. In a later genetic analysis, fewer N-insertions in productive TCRs were reported among donors in an Asian-associated ancestry cluster than the approximately 670-donor mean. Correlated functional status among segregating V segments might be attributable to linkage disequilibrium, but an unknown experimental factor could not be ruled out. V-gene and J-gene trimming of TCR beta chains was associated with a missense DCLRE1C variant in a later genetic analysis, and the association was replicated in an independent cohort. In an earlier analysis of around 600 of the donors, most TCR beta V segments were observed in productive rearrangements about 87% or about 30% of the time, broadly matching IMGT annotations. Some IMGT-functional V segments, including TRBV6-2 and TRBV6-3, could not be told apart with the 87-base-pair reads, so those segments were excluded. Roughly uniform sequencing depth across donors was assumed in presence/absence analyses, although this assumption may not hold.

From the cysteine through the phenylalanine, the CDR3 covers 13 amino acids. The read is trimmed to its CDR3 DNA, 39 bases read in frame from base 1. The CDR1 and CDR2 encoded by the germline V gene (reference sequence) are SGHNT and YYREEE. Trimming removed 5 bases from V and 6 bases from J; the gene matches leave 2 bases unexplained. The cohort consisted of 600 to 700 healthy bone marrow donors. At the time of sampling, every cohort member was nominally healthy, though immune exposures that went unrecorded were likely present. The donor was CMV seronegative and belonged to the group of 352 seronegative cohort members. Every donor gave a peripheral blood sample, and the peripheral blood mononuclear cells from that sample were used for TCR beta sequencing. Genomic DNA extraction from the blood cell samples was performed with the Qiagen DNeasy Blood Extraction Kit. Libraries were constructed by the immunoSEQ multiplex PCR assay. For the multiplex PCR, a mixture combining 60 forward primers for TCR Vbeta segments and 13 reverse primers for TCR Jbeta segments was used. The CDR3 region of rearranged TCR beta genes was amplified from genomic DNA with a multiplex PCR assay. The Illumina HiSeq System was used to sequence the amplified TCR beta libraries as 87-base-pair reads. The study's own analysis went as follows. A later analysis counted some 74 million unique TCR beta chains across the 666 repertoires, and roughly 11 million of these chains were shared by at least two donors. To remove PCR and sequencing errors, raw reads were error-corrected and collapsed into unique sequences using a nearest-neighbor algorithm that merged closely related sequences. Alignment of CDR3 sequences to IMGT reference sequences was used to assign V, D and J gene segments. For a sequence to be retained, a match of at least six nucleotides to both a V gene segment and a J gene segment was required. Rearrangements were called productive when the CDR3 lacked stop codons and stayed in frame with V and J; all others were non-productive. CDR3 was defined by IMGT convention, running from the second conserved V-encoded cysteine to the conserved J-encoded phenylalanine. In an earlier analysis of more than 550 of the donors, sequences lacking an unambiguous match to a single V gene segment were excluded. An earlier analysis of almost 600 of the donors classified V segments as functional when productive rearrangements were above 56.7% and as segregating when the standard deviation between donors was above 5%. A statistical classification framework was developed to diagnose cytomegalovirus status using the catalog of TCR beta chain sequences. In a later analysis, TCR nucleotide sequences were compared against IMGT/GENE-DB human TR gene sequences so that V and J genes could be assigned. In a later analysis, CDR3 sequences and most-parsimonious VDJ recombination scenarios were assigned using the TCRdist pipeline. In a later analysis, each TCR beta chain was defined by its CDR3 amino acid sequence together with its V-gene family, and reads lacking a unique V-gene family were excluded. A later analysis removed nearly 600 highly shared, low-generation-probability nucleotide sequences to deal with suspected cross-contamination and a sequencing artifact. In a later analysis, a clonal expansion index was calculated for each public chain from normalized within-repertoire ranks of inferred template counts. In a later analysis, generation probabilities were computed with a VDJ recombination model fitted to out-of-frame rearrangements, and the resulting probabilities were checked against IGoR. Hypergeometric tests were used in a later analysis to score TCR-TCR, TCR-HLA and TCR-CMV co-occurrence, with a repertoire-size bias correction applied to the TCR pairs. False discovery rates were estimated in a later analysis by permuting HLA or CMV assignments 20 times. In a later analysis, co-occurring TCRs were grouped using DBSCAN, and TCRdist sequence similarity was added for clustering within HLA-allele-positive subsets. Repertoires with fewer than 30,000 or more than 120,000 public chains, plus five repertoires with anomalous nucleotide sharing, were excluded from co-occurrence clustering. In its TCRdb copy, this immuneACCESS table keeps in-frame sequences only and misses some clones. Where compared with another copy, unresolved V genes explain less than half of these, and the others have no known cause. The V and J calls and clone size come from that table; D and trimming were worked out from the DNA. In all, the sample holds approximately 170,000 clones, and approximately 83% of those were seen once. The top ten constitute 0.95% to 1.5% of the sample.

Sequenced material: PBMCs. This clonotype originated in a boy between 2 and 10 years old in good health and CMV-seronegative. The V and J genes are TRBV5-4 and TRBJ2-1; 10 bases in the middle match TRBD1. The bases are TGTGCCAGCAGGGACAGGGGGTCCAATGAGCAGTTCTTC. The encoded protein is CASRDRGSNEQFF.